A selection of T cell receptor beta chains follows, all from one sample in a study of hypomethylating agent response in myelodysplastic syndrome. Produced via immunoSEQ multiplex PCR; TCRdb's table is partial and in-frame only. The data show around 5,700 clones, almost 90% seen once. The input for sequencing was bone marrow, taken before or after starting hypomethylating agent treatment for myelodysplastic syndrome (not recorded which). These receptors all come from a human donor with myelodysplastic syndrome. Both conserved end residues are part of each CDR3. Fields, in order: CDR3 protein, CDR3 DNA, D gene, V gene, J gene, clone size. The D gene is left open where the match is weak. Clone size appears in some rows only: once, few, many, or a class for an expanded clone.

CASSPVPGQVSGYTF	TGTGCCAGCAGCCCAGTCCCGGGACAGGTCTCGGGCTACACCTTC	TRBD1	TRBV7-3	TRBJ1-2	.
CAISDGEGDTQYF	TGTGCCATCAGTGACGGGGAGGGGGATACGCAGTATTTT	TRBD2	TRBV10-3	TRBJ2-3	.
CASRIGRGPTNEKLFF	TGTGCCAGCCGAATCGGACGCGGACCGACTAATGAAAAACTGTTTTTT	.	TRBV21-1	TRBJ1-4	once
CASSIDRDSNQPQHF	TGTGCCAGCAGCATAGACAGAGATAGCAATCAGCCCCAGCATTTT	.	TRBV6-5	TRBJ1-5	.
CASSLADRDEAFF	TGTGCCAGCAGTTTGGCCGACAGGGATGAAGCTTTCTTT	TRBD1	TRBV27	TRBJ1-1	.
CASRARQEITYEQYF	TGTGCCAGCAGGGCTCGACAAGAGATAACCTACGAGCAGTACTTC	.	TRBV6-5	TRBJ2-7	.
CAIAGGAFDEQYF	TGTGCCATCGCAGGGGGCGCGTTCGACGAGCAGTACTTC	TRBD1	TRBV10-3	TRBJ2-7	.
CASSYLGGELFF	TGCGCCAGCAGCTACTTAGGCGGGGAGCTGTTTTTT	.	TRBV5-1	TRBJ2-2	.
CASSLKGVWNTEAFF	TGTGCCAGCAGCTTAAAAGGGGTGTGGAACACTGAAGCTTTCTTT	.	TRBV11-3	TRBJ1-1	once
CASSPGTGSGTGELFF	TGTGCCAGCAGTCCCGGGACAGGGTCGGGGACCGGGGAGCTGTTTTTT	TRBD1	TRBV5-4	TRBJ2-2	.
CASSSPRRTGAKLFF	TGTGCCAGCAGTTCACCTCGTCGAACAGGGGCGAAACTGTTTTTT	TRBD1	TRBV28	TRBJ1-4	.
CASSGVSNYGYTF	TGTGCCAGCAGCGGAGTCTCAAACTATGGCTACACCTTC	.	TRBV5-5	TRBJ1-2	once
CASRRPPGQGRFSSYNEQFF	TGTGCCAGCAGGCGACCTCCGGGACAGGGTCGATTTTCCTCCTACAATGAGCAGTTCTTC	TRBD1	TRBV6-4	TRBJ2-1	.
CASSLDGGTAYGYTF	TGCGCCAGCAGCTTGGACGGCGGGACAGCCTATGGCTACACCTTC	TRBD1	TRBV5-1	TRBJ1-2	.
CASSLGTGGYGYTF	TGCGCCAGCAGCTTGGGGACAGGGGGGTATGGCTACACCTTC	TRBD1	TRBV5-1	TRBJ1-2	.
CAGTTELGKTEAFF	TGTGCCGGAACTACGGAGTTGGGAAAAACTGAAGCTTTCTTT	.	TRBV30	TRBJ1-1	.
CASMPGWGERNGYTF	TGTGCCAGCATGCCGGGTTGGGGGGAGAGAAATGGCTACACCTTC	.	TRBV2	TRBJ1-2	few
CASSEPDRRSEKLFF	TGTGCCAGCAGCGAGCCGGACCGCAGGAGCGAAAAACTGTTTTTT	.	TRBV5-8	TRBJ1-4	.
CASSPVDTQYF	TGTGCCAGCAGCCCCGTAGATACGCAGTATTTT	.	TRBV5-6	TRBJ2-3	.
CASSERHPSGDTQYF	TGTGCCAGCAGTGAGAGACACCCTTCGGGGGATACGCAGTATTTT	.	TRBV6-1	TRBJ2-3	.
CASSLGTLYGYTF	TGTGCCAGCAGCTTGGGTACACTCTATGGCTACACCTTC	.	TRBV5-6	TRBJ1-2	once
CASSKGQGTIQETQYF	TGCGCCAGCAGTAAAGGACAGGGGACGATCCAAGAGACCCAGTACTTC	TRBD1	TRBV10-1	TRBJ2-5	.
CASSPGENHKNSPLHF	TGCGCCAGCAGCCCAGGGGAGAATCACAAGAATTCACCCCTCCACTTT	.	TRBV5-1	TRBJ1-6	.
CALTGGSYEQYF	TGTGCCTTGACAGGAGGGTCCTACGAGCAGTACTTC	.	TRBV30	TRBJ2-7	once
CASSPGNGDAFF	TGCGCCAGCAGCCCGGGTAATGGCGACGCTTTCTTT	.	TRBV5-1	TRBJ1-1	.
CASSSDRYNQPQHF	TGTGCCAGTAGTAGCGACAGATACAATCAGCCCCAGCATTTT	.	TRBV19	TRBJ1-5	.
CASSLEIGAPRAFF	TGTGCCAGCAGTTTGGAGATTGGGGCCCCCCGCGCTTTCTTT	.	TRBV27	TRBJ1-1	few
CATSRVGIEDYGYTF	TGTGCCACCAGCAGGGTGGGGATTGAGGACTATGGCTACACCTTC	.	TRBV15	TRBJ1-2	once
CSPPGAGVRPNTGELFF	TGCAGCCCCCCCGGGGCAGGGGTACGCCCTAACACCGGGGAGCTGTTTTTT	.	TRBV29-1	TRBJ2-2	once
CAWGTGGGQETQYF	TGTGCCTGGGGGACAGGGGGGGGCCAAGAGACCCAGTACTTC	TRBD1	TRBV30	TRBJ2-5	.
CASSAFHLQYSNQPQHF	TGTGCCAGCAGTGCTTTTCACTTACAATATAGCAATCAGCCCCAGCATTTT	.	TRBV5-6	TRBJ1-5	once
CASRWNTEAFF	TGTGCCAGCCGCTGGAACACTGAAGCTTTCTTT	.	TRBV6-5	TRBJ1-1	once
CASSPNSVDGANYGYTF	TGTGCCAGCAGCCCCAATTCGGTCGACGGCGCTAACTATGGCTACACCTTC	.	TRBV9	TRBJ1-2	.
CASSERREVHYF	TGTGCCAGCAGTGAAAGGCGGGAGGTACACTACTTC	TRBD2	TRBV6-1	TRBJ2-7	.
CASSLVGSGSDTQYF	TGCGCCAGCAGCTTGGTAGGTAGCGGTTCAGATACGCAGTATTTT	.	TRBV5-1	TRBJ2-3	.
CASSPDLAAGNTIYF	TGTGCCAGCTCTCCTGACCTAGCAGCTGGAAACACCATATATTTT	.	TRBV18	TRBJ1-3	.
CASSGTGLNQPQHF	TGTGCCAGCAGCGGAACGGGCCTCAATCAGCCCCAGCATTTT	.	TRBV5-6	TRBJ1-5	.
CASSSSGTGKPGANVLTF	TGTGCCAGCAGCTCATCCGGGACAGGGAAACCCGGGGCCAACGTCCTGACTTTC	TRBD1	TRBV7-2	TRBJ2-6	.
CASSYDQGSPLHF	TGTGCCAGCAGCTACGACCAGGGATCACCCCTCCACTTT	.	TRBV7-3	TRBJ1-6	few
CASSIETGANQPQHF	TGTGCCAGTAGTATAGAGACAGGGGCCAATCAGCCCCAGCATTTT	TRBD1	TRBV19	TRBJ1-5	few
CASSLDGDRVGEKLFF	TGTGCCAGCAGCTTAGATGGGGACAGGGTTGGAGAAAAACTGTTTTTT	TRBD1	TRBV11-2	TRBJ1-4	.
CAWSVGGTGETQYF	TGTGCCTGGAGTGTCGGGGGCACAGGGGAGACCCAGTACTTC	.	TRBV30	TRBJ2-5	.
CASSVGTTSTTDTQYF	TGTGCCAGCAGCGTCGGGACAACAAGTACCACAGATACGCAGTATTTT	.	TRBV9	TRBJ2-3	.
CASSYSHSGNTIYF	TGTGCCAGCAGTTACTCCCACTCTGGAAACACCATATATTTT	.	TRBV6-6	TRBJ1-3	.